What follows describes a single T cell receptor (beta chain). This sample was taken from a study of control samples from healthy donors and cancer patients. The protocol was immunoSEQ multiplex PCR, while the TCRdb copy is restricted to in-frame clones and leaves out a portion. Seen here are over 100,000 clones, about 89% observed once, and the top ten hold 15% to 20%. The TCR originated in a woman in her 50s in good health. Sequenced input: blood.

CDR3 sequence: CASSDSEVQETQYF. DNA for the CDR3: TGTGCCAGCTCAGATTCGGAGGTCCAAGAGACCCAGTACTTC. The J gene is TRBJ2-5, the V gene TRBV18; the D gene is possibly TRBD2 (5 bases). Germline assignment: CDR1 KGHSH and CDR2 LQKENI. CDR3 length: 14 residues. V shed 5 bases and J shed 1 base, with 11 bases lying between them.